The present entry profiles one TCR beta chain with its context. Its target is not known. Second-dose groups at about 4 or about 12 weeks were pooled. Some clones are missing from TCRdb's copy, which holds only in-frame ones; the method was immunoSEQ multiplex PCR. The profile shows 200,000 or so clones, about 93% of them singletons. Germline assignment: CDR1 MDHEN and CDR2 SYDVKM. This CDR3 is 15 amino acids long. Trimming left V 3 bases short and J 2 bases short, with 11 bases between. The sample comes from a study of T cell responses to AZD1222 COVID-19 vaccine. General study points: Repertoire sampling was restricted to post-peak T cell response timepoints.

The receptor was isolated from an adult who received the AZD1222 COVID-19 vaccine. The sample was peripheral blood, taken 28 days after the second AZD1222 dose. The V and J genes are TRBV28 and TRBJ1-5, with D hard to call. CDR3 in DNA: TGTGCCAGCAGTTTTGAGGGAGGTGGCAATCAGCCCCAGCATTTT. This gives the protein CASSFEGGGNQPQHF.